Presented here are 6 T cell receptor beta chains from one specimen sequenced in a study of blood T cells in healthy people across ages. With a J-beta primer mix and a sample-barcoded 5' primer, a second PCR ran about 6 to 11 cycles. TCRdb reprocessed the 5' RACE reads via MiXCR and lists one record per CDR3 protein. Of approximately 690,000 distinct CDR3 sequences listed, around 54% were seen once; the top ten hold over 35%. Sequenced: blood. These TCRs come from a man aged 60-69 years in good health.

This sequence joins TRBV7-9 and TRBJ2-4; 8 positions match TRBD2. The DNA end lines up better with TRBJ2-7; the J call may be wrong. The CDR3 covers 17 residues. Looked up from germline, CDR1 is SEHNR and CDR2 is FQNEAQ (reference sequence). CDR3 coding DNA: TGTGCCAGCAGCCCGGGAGGGGGACGGAACATTCCCTACGAGCAGTACTTC. It translates to CASSPGGGRNIPYEQYF.

The rearrangement uses TRBV7-9 and TRBJ2-3; possibly TRBD2 for D (6 bases). CDR1 is SEHNR, CDR2 FQNEAQ, per germline (reference sequence). V dropped 6 bases and J dropped 5 bases, with 24 bases sitting between them. CDR3 size: 17 residues. In DNA, the CDR3 is TGTGCCAGCAGTTCCCCCCCCGGGGAGGATACGGGAGATACGCAGTATTTT. It codes for CASSSPPGEDTGDTQYF.

CDR3 region: CASSATVTAYEQYF. DNA of the CDR3: TGTGCCAGCAGTGCGACAGTGACCGCCTACGAGCAGTACTTC. The V gene is TRBV12-3 or TRBV12-4, the J gene TRBJ2-7; a possible D gene is TRBD1 (5 bases). CDR3 length: 14 amino acids. Trimming took 5 bases from V and 2 from J, leaving 13 bases between them.

J is TRBJ2-4 and V is TRBV6-2 or TRBV6-3; D possibly corresponds to TRBD1 (5 bases). The CDR3 has 15 amino acids. The V end lost 0 bases, the J end lost 5 bases, and 11 bases lay between the germline ends. The germline V gene encodes CDR1 MNHEY and CDR2 SVGEGT. Written as DNA, the CDR3 is TGTGCCAGCAGTTACTCCTTTCAGGGCCAAAACATTCAGTACTTC. Protein: CASSYSFQGQNIQYF.

V usage is TRBV4-1 and J usage is TRBJ1-2; 11 bases fit TRBD1. V lost 1 base, J lost 4 bases, and 2 bases stayed unmatched. CDR3 length: 15 amino acids. Germline V gene lookup returns CDR1 MGHRA and CDR2 YSYEKL. CDR3 loop: CASSQVGQGVYGYTF. CDR3 DNA: TGCGCCAGCAGCCAAGTGGGACAGGGGGTCTATGGCTACACCTTC.

The V gene is TRBV3-1, the J gene TRBJ2-7, with 11 bases that match TRBD2. The CDR3 is 14 residues long. With V trimmed by 3 bases and J by 2 bases, 0 bases remained unmatched. In germline, CDR1 is LGHDT, CDR2 YNNKEL (reference sequence). The CDR3 bases are TGTGCCAGCAGCCAGACTAGCGGGACCTACGAGCAGTACTTC. Its translation: CASSQTSGTYEQYF.